The rows below give T cell receptor beta chains drawn from one sample of a study of blood T cell repertoires in COVID-19. Measured with immunoSEQ multiplex PCR; TCRdb has only the in-frame clones, and not every one. The profile shows about 250,000 clones, around 90% of them singletons. The sequencing sample was made of PBMCs or T cells enriched from blood (not recorded which). Every receptor here comes from a woman aged 50 to 65 who had recovered from COVID-19. Both conserved end residues are part of each CDR3. The D gene is left open where the match is weak. Size is stated for part of the rows, as once, few or many counts, or as a class when the clone is expanded.

TRBV9	17	TRBJ1-4	-	-	TGTGCCAGCAGCGTAGGCGGGGGCCGGGGGGCAGGTGAAAAACTGTTTTTT	CASSVGGGRGAGEKLFF
TRBV6-5	15	TRBJ1-5	-	TRBD1	TGTGCCAGCGCCTTCGACAGGGTTGGGATCGCTGGTGTAGATTTT	CASAFDRVGIAGVDF
TRBV11-2	16	TRBJ2-2	-	TRBD2	TGTGCCAGCAGCTTAAGACTAGCGGGAGTAACCGGGGAGCTGTTTTTT	CASSLRLAGVTGELFF
TRBV28	14	TRBJ2-1	-	TRBD2	TGTGCCAGCGGAATTAGCGGGAACTACAATGAGCAGTTCTTC	CASGISGNYNEQFF
TRBV4-2	15	TRBJ1-1	-	TRBD1	TGTGCCAGCAGCCAAGATCCGGGGGACAGCCTCGAAGCTTTCTTT	CASSQDPGDSLEAFF
TRBV18	14	TRBJ1-1	-	TRBD1	TGTGCCAGCTCACCGGACAGGGGGGTCACTGAAGCTTTCTTT	CASSPDRGVTEAFF
TRBV30	14	TRBJ2-1	once	-	TGTGCCTGGGCACAGACAGGAGCCTACAATGAGCAGTTCTTC	CAWAQTGAYNEQFF
TRBV30	16	TRBJ2-3	-	-	TGTGCCTGGGGAAGGGGGAGAGACGGCCTCACAGATACGCAGTATTTT	CAWGRGRDGLTDTQYF
TRBV12-3/TRBV12-4	11	TRBJ2-7	once	-	TGTGCCAGCGCTTCTACCTACGAGCAGTACTTC	CASASTYEQYF
TRBV4-1	16	TRBJ2-1	-	TRBD2	TGCGCCAGCAGCGGTAAACTAGCGGGAGAGGACAATGAGCAGTTCTTC	CASSGKLAGEDNEQFF
TRBV29-1	12	TRBJ2-7	-	TRBD1	TGCAGCGCCGAGGGGACAGGGGACGAGCAGTACTTC	CSAEGTGDEQYF
TRBV2	15	TRBJ2-1	-	TRBD2	TGTGCCAGCTCAAGGGAGGCTAGCGGGAGTGCTGAGCAGTTCTTC	CASSREASGSAEQFF
TRBV11-2	12	TRBJ1-1	-	-	TGTGCCAGCAGCTTAGGTGGGAGGGGAGCTTTCTTT	CASSLGGRGAFF